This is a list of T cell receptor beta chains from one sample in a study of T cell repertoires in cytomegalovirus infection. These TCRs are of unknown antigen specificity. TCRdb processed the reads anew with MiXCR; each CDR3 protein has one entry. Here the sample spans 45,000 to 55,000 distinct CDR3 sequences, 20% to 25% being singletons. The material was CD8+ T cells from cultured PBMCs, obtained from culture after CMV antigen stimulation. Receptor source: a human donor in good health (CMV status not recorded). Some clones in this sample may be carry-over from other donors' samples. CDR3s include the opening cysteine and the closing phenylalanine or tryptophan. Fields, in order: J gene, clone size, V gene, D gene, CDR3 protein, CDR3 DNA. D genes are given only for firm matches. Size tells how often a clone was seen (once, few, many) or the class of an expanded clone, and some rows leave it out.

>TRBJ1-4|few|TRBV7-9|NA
CASSSKVGPTNEKLFF
TGTGCCAGCAGCTCCAAAGTAGGGCCAACTAATGAAAAACTGTTTTTT
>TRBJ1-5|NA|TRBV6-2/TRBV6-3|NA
CASSYSTTGSYSNQPQHF
TGTGCCAGCAGTTACTCGACAACAGGGTCCTATAGCAATCAGCCCCAGCATTTT
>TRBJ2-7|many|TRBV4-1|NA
CASSQVPDSSSYEQYF
TGCGCCAGCAGCCAAGTCCCGGACAGTAGCTCCTACGAGCAGTACTTC
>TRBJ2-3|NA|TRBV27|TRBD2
CASSPRTSGRPDTQYF
TGTGCCAGCAGCCCAAGGACTAGCGGGAGACCAGATACGCAGTATTTT
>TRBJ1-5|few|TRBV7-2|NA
CASSLNGVNQPQHF
TGTGCCAGCAGCTTAAATGGGGTCAATCAGCCCCAGCATTTT
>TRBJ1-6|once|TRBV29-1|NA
CSVDSLKQGWLGSPLHF
TGCAGCGTTGATTCCCTTAAGCAGGGATGGTTAGGGTCACCCCTCCACTTT
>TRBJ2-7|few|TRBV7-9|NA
CASSLAGEQYF
TGTGCCAGCAGCTTAGCAGGAGAGCAGTACTTC
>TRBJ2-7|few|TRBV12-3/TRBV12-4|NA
CASSFRGTYEQYF
TGTGCCAGCAGTTTCAGGGGAACCTACGAGCAGTACTTC
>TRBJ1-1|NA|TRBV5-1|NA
CASSLGGSGTWMNTEAFF
TGCGCCAGCAGCTTAGGTGGTTCGGGGACGTGGATGAACACTGAAGCTTTCTTT
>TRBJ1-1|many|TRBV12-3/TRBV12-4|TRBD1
CASSLVGQGVDTEAFF
TGTGCCAGCAGTTTAGTAGGACAGGGAGTGGACACTGAAGCTTTCTTT
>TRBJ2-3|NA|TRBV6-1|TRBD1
CASSEVPGGYTDTQYF
TGTGCCAGCAGTGAAGTTCCAGGGGGATACACAGATACGCAGTATTTT
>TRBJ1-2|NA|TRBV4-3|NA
CASRSTGWANYGYTF
TGCGCCAGCAGATCTACAGGATGGGCAAACTATGGCTACACCTTC
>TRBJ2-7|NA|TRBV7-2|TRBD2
CASSGIHRGILAGASYEQYF
TGTGCCAGCAGCGGGATACATAGGGGGATACTAGCGGGAGCCTCCTACGAGCAGTACTTC
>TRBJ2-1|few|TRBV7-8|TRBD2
CASIFGARLAGTYNEQFF
TGTGCCAGCATCTTTGGGGCTAGACTAGCGGGGACTTACAATGAGCAGTTCTTC
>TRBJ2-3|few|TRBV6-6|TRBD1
CASRGDRVTDTQYF
TGTGCCAGCAGAGGGGACAGGGTCACAGATACGCAGTATTTT
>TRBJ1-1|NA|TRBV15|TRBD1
CATSYMGTGVDTEAFF
TGTGCCACCAGCTATATGGGGACAGGGGTCGACACTGAAGCTTTCTTT
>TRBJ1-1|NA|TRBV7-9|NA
CASSASNTEAFF
TGTGCCAGCAGTGCTTCGAACACTGAAGCTTTCTTT
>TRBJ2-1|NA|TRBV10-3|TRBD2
CAIRTSGAGDEQFF
TGTGCCATCAGAACTAGCGGGGCGGGGGATGAGCAGTTCTTC
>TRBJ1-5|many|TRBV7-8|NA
CASSLGQFNQPQHF
TGTGCCAGCAGCTTAGGACAGTTTAATCAGCCCCAGCATTTT
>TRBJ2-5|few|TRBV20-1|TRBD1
CSARDRAGTGEETQYF
TGCAGTGCTAGGGATCGCGCCGGGACAGGTGAAGAGACCCAGTACTTC
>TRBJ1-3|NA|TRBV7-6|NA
CASSLQKGAGNTIYF
TGTGCCAGCAGCTTACAGAAGGGGGCTGGAAACACCATATATTTT